This TCR beta chain comes out of a study of sequential checkpoint blockade in melanoma (dated by TCRdb to the late 2010s). With regard to the full study: Using 1:1 randomization, the trial assigned patients either to first-line nivolumab followed by ipilimumab (arm A) or to ipilimumab followed by nivolumab (arm B). Maintenance nivolumab was given following each of the two trial sequences. Study-wide findings and limitations: Larger, independent patient cohorts are needed to validate the response-prediction model that combines TCR metrics and mutation burden.

This specimen's treatment or condition label, per the study, means: randomized to nivolumab then ipilimumab (arm A) or the reverse (arm B). No trial patient had received prior DNA-damaging chemotherapy. A FACS Aria II flow cytometer was used to sort live CD3+CD8+ cells that were negative for CD19 and CD56 from thawed PBMCs. Samples were obtained from patients with melanoma enrolled in CheckMate 064, a randomized, open-label phase II trial of sequential checkpoint blockade. Peripheral blood mononuclear cells were obtained through leukapheresis, purified using Ficoll-Paque, and frozen in human serum containing roughly 9.8% DMSO. Immediately after sorting, the purity of the sorted blood CD3+CD8+ cells was confirmed to be >95%, and DNA was then extracted. As to this clone: Its antigen is currently not known. The input lacks base qualities; no much larger clone sits a single base away.

The CDR3 runs 13 residues from the cysteine to the phenylalanine. CDR3 DNA is the only sequence kept; it has 39 bases, read in frame from the first base. At the junction V is shortened by 4 bases and J by 3 bases, with 10 bases in between. CDR1 LGHNA and CDR2 YSLEER were looked up in the germline V gene. The immunoSEQ Assay was used to immunosequence TCRbeta CDR3 regions from genomic DNA. Genomic DNA was amplified by bias-controlled multiplex PCR before high-throughput sequencing. Processing in the source paper ran as follows. To quantify the absolute abundance of each unique TCRbeta CDR3 region, the sequences were collapsed and filtered. Clonality, defined as 1 minus Pielou's evenness, was calculated using only productive rearrangements. A previously published method was used to identify clones whose frequencies were significantly greater in on-treatment samples than in baseline samples. TCRdb obtained this table from immuneACCESS and retained in-frame rearrangements with V and J assigned. These tables miss some clones; where compared with another copy, unresolved V genes account for less than half of the shortfall, and the remainder is unexplained. The V and J calls and clone size are taken from that table; D and trimming were inferred from the DNA. The sample table records fewer than 15,000 clones; roughly four fifths of these occur just once. Clones ranked in the top ten supply around 28% of the sample.

The chain uses TRBV4-3 and TRBJ2-7, and the D gene may be TRBD2, 5 bases matching. Here the sequenced sample was CD8+ T cells sorted from blood (inferred from file names), taken from a patient given nivolumab and ipilimumab in sequence. The clonotype was recovered from a human donor with melanoma. The DNA reads as follows: TGCGCCAGCAGCCCAGGACTCCGCTACGAGCAGTACTTC. Its protein is CASSPGLRYEQYF.